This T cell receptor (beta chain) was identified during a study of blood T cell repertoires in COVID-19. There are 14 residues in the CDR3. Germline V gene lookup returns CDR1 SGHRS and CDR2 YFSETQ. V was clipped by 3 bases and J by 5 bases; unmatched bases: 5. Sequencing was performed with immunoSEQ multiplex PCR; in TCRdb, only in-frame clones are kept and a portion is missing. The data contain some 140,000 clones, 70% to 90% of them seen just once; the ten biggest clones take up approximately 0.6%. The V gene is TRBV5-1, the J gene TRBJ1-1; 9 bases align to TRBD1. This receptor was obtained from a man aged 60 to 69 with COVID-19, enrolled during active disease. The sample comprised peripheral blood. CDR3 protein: CASSSGQGWTEAFF. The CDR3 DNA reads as TGCGCCAGCAGCTCGGGACAGGGTTGGACTGAAGCTTTCTTT.